This T cell receptor (beta chain) is from a study of blood T cells in healthy people across ages. Study summary: Template-switching capture recovered about one barcoded beta molecule per two T cells.

Primers used in a second PCR of about 7 to 11 cycles were a sample-barcoded 5' primer and a J-beta primer mix. Tags on each cDNA molecule came from a template-switch adaptor with 12 random nucleotides. Each CDR3 protein gets one entry after TCRdb re-called the 5' RACE reads with MiXCR. Of 600,000 to 850,000 distinct CDR3 sequences listed, roughly 25% were seen once; the top ten hold 8% to 10%. Each sample had at least 6 million PBMCs isolated. This clonotype was detected a few times. The data also belong to a second study, concerning T cells of mothers and their children.

The receptor was derived from a boy aged 10-17 years in good health. The sequenced sample was blood.

CDR3 coding DNA: TGTGCCAGCAGTACAACTAGCGGGACCTACGGAGAGACCCAGTACTTC. This codes for CASSTTSGTYGETQYF. J is TRBJ2-5 and V is TRBV9, with TRBD2 identical over 10 bases. V was clipped by 5 bases and J by 4 bases; unmatched bases: 11. This CDR3 is built from 16 residues. Germline assignment: CDR1 SGDLS and CDR2 YYNGEE.